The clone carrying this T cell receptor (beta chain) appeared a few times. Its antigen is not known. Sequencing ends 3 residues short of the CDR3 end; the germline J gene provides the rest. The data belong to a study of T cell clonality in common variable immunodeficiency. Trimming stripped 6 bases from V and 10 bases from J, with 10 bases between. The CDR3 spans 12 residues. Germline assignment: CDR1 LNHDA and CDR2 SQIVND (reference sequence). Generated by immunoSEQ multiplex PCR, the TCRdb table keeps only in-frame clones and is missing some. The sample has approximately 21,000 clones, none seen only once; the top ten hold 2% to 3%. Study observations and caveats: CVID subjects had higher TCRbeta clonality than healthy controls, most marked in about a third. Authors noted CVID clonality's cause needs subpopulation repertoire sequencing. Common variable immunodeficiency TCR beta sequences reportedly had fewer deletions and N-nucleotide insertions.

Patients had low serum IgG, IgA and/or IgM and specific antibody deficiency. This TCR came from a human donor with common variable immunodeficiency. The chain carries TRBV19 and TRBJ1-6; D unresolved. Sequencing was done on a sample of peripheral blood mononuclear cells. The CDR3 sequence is CASRQDPSPLHF. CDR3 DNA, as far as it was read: TGTGCCAGTAGGCAGGATCCCTCACCC.